Shown below are 10 T cell receptor beta chains from a single sample sequenced in a study of T cell responses to AZD1222 COVID-19 vaccine. The table came from immunoSEQ multiplex PCR; TCRdb's copy has only in-frame clones and leaves some out. This sample has about 180,000 clones, with more than 75% found just once. The sample consisted of peripheral blood, taken 28 days after the second AZD1222 dose. Receptors originate from an adult who received the AZD1222 COVID-19 vaccine.

The J gene is TRBJ2-5, the V gene TRBV4-1, with TRBD2 matching over 8 bases. The J segment lost 3 bases and the V segment lost 0 bases, leaving 12 bases of the junction unmatched. The CDR3 has 18 amino acids. CDR1 MGHRA and CDR2 YSYEKL come from the germline V gene. CDR3: CASSQDPGTSGAEETQYF. The CDR3 nucleotides read TGCGCCAGCAGCCAAGACCCCGGAACTAGCGGAGCTGAAGAGACCCAGTACTTC.

The chain links TRBV6-5 to TRBJ2-7, with D possibly matching TRBD2 (6 bases). V was clipped by 2 bases and J by 3 bases, with 14 bases between them. Germline V gene sequence: CDR1 MNHEY, CDR2 SVGAGI. The CDR3 runs 15 residues. The CDR3 here is CASSYQEGTFYEQYF. Written as DNA, the CDR3 is TGTGCCAGCAGTTACCAGGAGGGGACCTTCTACGAGCAGTACTTC.

The V call is TRBV28, the J call TRBJ2-7; no definite D call. V was shortened by 2 bases and J by 5 bases, with 4 bases between the two germline ends. The CDR3 covers 11 residues. Germline V gene data show CDR1 as MDHEN and CDR2 as SYDVKM. The CDR3: CASSLQDEQYF. DNA for the CDR3: TGTGCCAGCAGTTTACAGGACGAGCAGTACTTC.

J is TRBJ2-7 and V is TRBV28, with TRBD2 as a possible D gene (5 bases). CDR3 size: 14 residues. V shed 5 bases and J shed 2 bases, with 13 bases lying between them. Germline V lookup: CDR1 MDHEN, CDR2 SYDVKM. The CDR3 nucleotides are TGTGCCAGCAGTCGGCACAGCGGAGCCTACGAGCAGTACTTC. It codes for CASSRHSGAYEQYF.

The V gene is TRBV28, the J gene TRBJ1-1, with unresolved D. The CDR3 extends over 12 amino acids. V lost 6 bases to trimming and J lost 5 bases, with 10 bases between them. The germline gives CDR1 MDHEN, CDR2 SYDVKM. The CDR3 DNA is TGTGCCAGCAGCCGTAGAGGGACTGAAGCTTTCTTT. It translates to CASSRRGTEAFF.

This chain links TRBV6-5 with TRBJ2-2, with D unresolved. The CDR3 contains 13 residues. Germline CDR1 MNHEY, CDR2 SVGAGI. The germline V and J ends were trimmed by 5 bases and 9 bases, with 13 bases remaining between them. The CDR3, as DNA: TGTGCCAGCAGTATACCCCACACGCGGGAGCTGTTTTTT. Its protein is CASSIPHTRELFF.

V usage is TRBV6-5 and J usage is TRBJ1-1; D is possibly TRBD1 (5 bases). Germline CDR1 is MNHEY and CDR2 is SVGAGI. The CDR3 sequence is 13 residues long. V was trimmed by 4 bases and J by 0 bases, leaving 6 bases between them. In nucleotides, the CDR3 is TGTGCCAGCAGTTCGACAGTGAACACTGAAGCTTTCTTT. This codes for CASSSTVNTEAFF.

Points on this clone: Mismatch with germline at one junction end may stem from a read error. The chain carries TRBV27 and TRBJ2-7, with 8 bases fitting TRBD2. The CDR3 length is 14 residues. The germline V gene has CDR1 MNHEY and CDR2 SMNVEV (reference sequence). The CDR3 loop reads CASSLAGSAYGQYF. Written as DNA, the CDR3 is TGTGCCAGCAGCCTAGCGGGTTCGGCCTACGGGCAGTACTTC.

The gene calls are TRBV20-1 and TRBJ2-2; TRBD2 matches at 10 bases. Per germline, CDR1 DFQATT and CDR2 SNEGSKA (reference sequence). Trimming took 6 bases from V and 5 from J; bases not matched to a gene: 9. CDR3 length: 15 amino acids. This CDR3 is CSASEREGQTGELFF. CDR3 DNA sequence: TGCAGTGCCAGTGAGCGGGAGGGCCAAACCGGGGAGCTGTTTTTT.

This clone has a single count. This sequence joins TRBV28 and TRBJ1-2; D might be TRBD1 (5 bases). Germline V CDR1 and CDR2: MDHEN, SYDVKM. The CDR3 has 13 amino acids. V was clipped by 5 bases and J by 5 bases, with 12 bases between them. The CDR3 sequence is CASSPDSRYGYTF. CDR3 nucleotide sequence: TGTGCCAGCAGTCCCGACAGCCGATATGGCTACACCTTC.